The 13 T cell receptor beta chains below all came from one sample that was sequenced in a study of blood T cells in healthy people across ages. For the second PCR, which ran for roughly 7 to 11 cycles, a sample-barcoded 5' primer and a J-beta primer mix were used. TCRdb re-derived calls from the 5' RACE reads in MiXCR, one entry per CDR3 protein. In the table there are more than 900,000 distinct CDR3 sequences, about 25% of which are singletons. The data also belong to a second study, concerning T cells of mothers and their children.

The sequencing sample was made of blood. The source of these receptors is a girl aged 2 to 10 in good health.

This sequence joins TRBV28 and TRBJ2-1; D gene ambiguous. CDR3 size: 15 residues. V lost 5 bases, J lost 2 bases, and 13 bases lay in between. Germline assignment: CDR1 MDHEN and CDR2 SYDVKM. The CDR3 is CASSPRVHPYNEQFF. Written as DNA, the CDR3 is TGTGCCAGCAGTCCCCGAGTACACCCCTACAATGAGCAGTTCTTC.

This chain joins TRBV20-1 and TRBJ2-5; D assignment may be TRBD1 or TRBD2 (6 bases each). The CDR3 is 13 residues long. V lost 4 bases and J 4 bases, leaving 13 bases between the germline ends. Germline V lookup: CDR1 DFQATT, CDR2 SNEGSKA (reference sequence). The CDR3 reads CSAIFRGGETQYF. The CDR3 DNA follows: TGCAGTGCTATATTCAGGGGAGGAGAGACCCAGTACTTC.

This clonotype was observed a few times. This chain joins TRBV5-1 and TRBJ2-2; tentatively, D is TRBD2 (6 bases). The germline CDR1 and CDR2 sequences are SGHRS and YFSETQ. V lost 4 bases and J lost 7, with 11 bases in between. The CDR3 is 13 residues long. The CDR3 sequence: CASSPLAIGELFF. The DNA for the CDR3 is TGCGCCAGCAGCCCTCTAGCGATCGGGGAGCTGTTTTTT. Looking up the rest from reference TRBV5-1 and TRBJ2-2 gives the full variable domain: KAGVTQTPRYLIKTRGQQVTLSCSPISGHRSVSWYQQTPGQGLQFLFEYFSETQRNKGNFPGRFSGRQFSNSRSEMNVSTLELGDSALYLCASSPLAIGELFFGEGSRLTVL.

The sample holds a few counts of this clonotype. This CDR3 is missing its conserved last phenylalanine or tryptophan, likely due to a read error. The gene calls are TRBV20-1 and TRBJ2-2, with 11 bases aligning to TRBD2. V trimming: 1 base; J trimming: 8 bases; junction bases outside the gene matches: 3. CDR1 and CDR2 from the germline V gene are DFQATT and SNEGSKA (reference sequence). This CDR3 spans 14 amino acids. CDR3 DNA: TGCAGTGCTAGAGCCAGACTAGCGGGAGGGGAGCTGTTTCTT. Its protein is CSARARLAGGELFL.

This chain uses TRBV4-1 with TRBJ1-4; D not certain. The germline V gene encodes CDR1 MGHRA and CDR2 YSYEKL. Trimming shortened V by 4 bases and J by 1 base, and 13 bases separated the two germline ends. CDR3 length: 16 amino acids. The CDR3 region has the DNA TGCGCCAGCAGCCGGGGATATGATCGAACTAATGAAAAACTGTTTTTT. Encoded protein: CASSRGYDRTNEKLFF.

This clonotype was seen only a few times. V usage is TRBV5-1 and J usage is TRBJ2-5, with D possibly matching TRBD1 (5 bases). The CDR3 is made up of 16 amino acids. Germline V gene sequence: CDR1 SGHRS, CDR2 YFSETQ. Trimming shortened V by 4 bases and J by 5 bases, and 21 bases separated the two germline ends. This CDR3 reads CASSQGRLTDAETQYF. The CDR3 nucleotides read TGCGCCAGCAGCCAGGGAAGACTGACCGACGCGGAGACCCAGTACTTC.

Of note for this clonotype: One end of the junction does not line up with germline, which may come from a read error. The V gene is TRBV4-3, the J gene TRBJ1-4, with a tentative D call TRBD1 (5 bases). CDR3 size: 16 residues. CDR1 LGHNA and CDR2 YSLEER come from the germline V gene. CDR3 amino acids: CVSSQARGATNEKLFF. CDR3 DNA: TGCGTCAGCAGCCAAGCGAGGGGTGCGACTAATGAAAAACTGTTTTTT.

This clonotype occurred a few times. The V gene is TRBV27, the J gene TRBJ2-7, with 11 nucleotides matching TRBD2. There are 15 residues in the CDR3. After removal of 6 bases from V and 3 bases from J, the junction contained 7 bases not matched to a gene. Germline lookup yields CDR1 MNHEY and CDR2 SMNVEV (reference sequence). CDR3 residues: CASSQIAGGLYEQYF. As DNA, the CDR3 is TGTGCCAGCAGCCAGATAGCGGGGGGGCTCTACGAGCAGTACTTC.

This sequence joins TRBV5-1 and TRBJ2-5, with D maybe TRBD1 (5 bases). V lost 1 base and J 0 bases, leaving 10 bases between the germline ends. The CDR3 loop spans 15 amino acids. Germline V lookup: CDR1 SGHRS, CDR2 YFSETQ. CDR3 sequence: CASSLRRGNQETQYF. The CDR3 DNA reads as TGCGCCAGCAGCTTGAGAAGGGGAAACCAAGAGACCCAGTACTTC.

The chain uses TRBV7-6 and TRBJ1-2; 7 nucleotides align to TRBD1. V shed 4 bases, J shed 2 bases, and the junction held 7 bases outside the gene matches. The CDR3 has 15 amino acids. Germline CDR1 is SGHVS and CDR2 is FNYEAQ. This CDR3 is CASSSPQGGNYGYTF. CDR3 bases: TGTGCCAGCAGCTCTCCCCAGGGGGGAAACTATGGCTACACCTTC.

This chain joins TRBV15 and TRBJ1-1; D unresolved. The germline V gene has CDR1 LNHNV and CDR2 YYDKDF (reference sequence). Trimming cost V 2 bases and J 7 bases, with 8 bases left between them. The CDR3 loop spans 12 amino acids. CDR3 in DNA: TGTGCCACCAGCAGAATATGGGGTGAAGCTTTCTTT. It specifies CATSRIWGEAFF.

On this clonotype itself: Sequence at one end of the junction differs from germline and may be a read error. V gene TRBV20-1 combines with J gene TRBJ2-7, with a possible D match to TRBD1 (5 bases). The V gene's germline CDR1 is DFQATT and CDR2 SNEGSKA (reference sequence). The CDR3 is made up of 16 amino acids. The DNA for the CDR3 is TGCAGTGCTAGAGATTCCAGGACAAGCTCCTACAATGAGCAGTCCTTC. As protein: CSARDSRTSSYNEQSF.

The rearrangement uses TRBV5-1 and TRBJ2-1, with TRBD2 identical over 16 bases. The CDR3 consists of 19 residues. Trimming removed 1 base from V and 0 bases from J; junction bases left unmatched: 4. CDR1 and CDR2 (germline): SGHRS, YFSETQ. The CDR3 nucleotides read TGCGCCAGCAGCTTGTGGGGACTAGCGGGAGGGAGCTCCTACAATGAGCAGTTCTTC. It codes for CASSLWGLAGGSSYNEQFF.